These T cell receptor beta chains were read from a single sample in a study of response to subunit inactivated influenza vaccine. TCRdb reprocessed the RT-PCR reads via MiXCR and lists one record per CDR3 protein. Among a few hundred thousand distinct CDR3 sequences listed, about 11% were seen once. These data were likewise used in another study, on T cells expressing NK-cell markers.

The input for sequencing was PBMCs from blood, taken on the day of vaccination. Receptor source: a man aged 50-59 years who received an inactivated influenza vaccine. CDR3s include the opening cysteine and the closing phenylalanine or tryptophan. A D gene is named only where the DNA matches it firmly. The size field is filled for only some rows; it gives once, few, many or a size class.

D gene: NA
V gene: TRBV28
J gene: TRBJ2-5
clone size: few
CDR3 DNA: TGTGCCAGCAGTTTTCCTCAGGGAACGTACCAAGAGACCCAGTACTTC
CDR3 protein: CASSFPQGTYQETQYF

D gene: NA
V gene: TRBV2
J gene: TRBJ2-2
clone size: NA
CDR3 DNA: TGTGCCAGCAGACCCCGGAGTTCGAACACCGGGGAGCTGTTTTTT
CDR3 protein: CASRPRSSNTGELFF

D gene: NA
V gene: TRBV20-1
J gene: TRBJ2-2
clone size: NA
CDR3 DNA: TGCAGTGCCGAGGCAGGGTCGGGTACCGGGGAGCTGTTTTTT
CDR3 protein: CSAEAGSGTGELFF

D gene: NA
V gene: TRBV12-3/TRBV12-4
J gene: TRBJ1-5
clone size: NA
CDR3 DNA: TGTGCCAGCCGATTGGGATCAGGGAACAATCAGCCCCAGCATTTT
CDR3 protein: CASRLGSGNNQPQHF

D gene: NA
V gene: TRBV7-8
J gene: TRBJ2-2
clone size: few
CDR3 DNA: TGTGCCAGCAGCTCCGGGACTCCTCGGACCGGGGAGCTGTTTTTT
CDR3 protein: CASSSGTPRTGELFF

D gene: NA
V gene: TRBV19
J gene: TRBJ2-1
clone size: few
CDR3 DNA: TGTGCCAGTAGTGGCAATTTCAATGAGCAGTTCTTC
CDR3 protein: CASSGNFNEQFF

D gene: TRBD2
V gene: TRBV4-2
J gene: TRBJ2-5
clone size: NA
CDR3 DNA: TGTGCCAGCAGCCAAGAGGCTAGCGGGTTCCAAGAGACCCAGTACTTC
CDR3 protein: CASSQEASGFQETQYF

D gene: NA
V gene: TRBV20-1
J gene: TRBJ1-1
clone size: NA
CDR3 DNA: TGCAGTGCTATCAGGGTCCCTGAAGCTTTCTTT
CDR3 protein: CSAIRVPEAFF

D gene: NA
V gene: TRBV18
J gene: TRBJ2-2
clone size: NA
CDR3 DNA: TGTGCCAGCTCACTGCTTAGTCTGAACACCGGGGAGCTGTTTTTT
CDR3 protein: CASSLLSLNTGELFF

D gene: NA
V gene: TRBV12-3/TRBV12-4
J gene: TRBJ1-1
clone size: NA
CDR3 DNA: TGTGCCAGCAGTTTATCCCTCCAGGAGAAGACTGAAGCTTTCTTT
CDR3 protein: CASSLSLQEKTEAFF

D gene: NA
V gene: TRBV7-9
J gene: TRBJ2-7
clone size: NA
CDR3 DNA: TGTGCCAGCAGCCCACAGGCAGGAACCTACGAGCAGTACTTC
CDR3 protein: CASSPQAGTYEQYF

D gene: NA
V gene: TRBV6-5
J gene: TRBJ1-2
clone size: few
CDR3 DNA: TGTGCCAGCAGTTACTCGATAAAGGGCGGCTATGGCTACACCTTC
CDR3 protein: CASSYSIKGGYGYTF

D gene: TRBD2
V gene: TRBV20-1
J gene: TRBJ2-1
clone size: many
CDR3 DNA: TGCAGTGCTGAAAGCGGGGGGGCTTTAAATGAGCAGTTCTTC
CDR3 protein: CSAESGGALNEQFF

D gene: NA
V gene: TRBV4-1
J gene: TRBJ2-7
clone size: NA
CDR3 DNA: TGCGCCAGCAGCCAAGATAACCTGTCCTACGAGCAGTACTTC
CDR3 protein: CASSQDNLSYEQYF

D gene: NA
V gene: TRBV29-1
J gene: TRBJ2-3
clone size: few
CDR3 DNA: TGCAGCGTTGGGCTAGGTGGACGTACAGATACGCAGTATTTT
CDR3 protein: CSVGLGGRTDTQYF

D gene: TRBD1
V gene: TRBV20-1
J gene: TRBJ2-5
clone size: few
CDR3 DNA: TGCAGTGCTAGGACAGGGGCGAGGGCGGAGACCCAGTACTTC
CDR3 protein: CSARTGARAETQYF

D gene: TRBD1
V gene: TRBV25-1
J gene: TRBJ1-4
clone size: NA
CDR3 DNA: TGTGCCAGCAGGGAAGGGGGCACTAATGAAAAACTGTTTTTT
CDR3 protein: CASREGGTNEKLFF

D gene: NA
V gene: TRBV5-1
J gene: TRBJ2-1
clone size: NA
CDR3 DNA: TGCGCCAGCAGCTTGGAACCCCAGCGGGCCTACAATGAGCAGTTCTTC
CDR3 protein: CASSLEPQRAYNEQFF

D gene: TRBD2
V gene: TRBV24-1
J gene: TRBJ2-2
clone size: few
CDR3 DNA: TGTGCCACCAGTGAAACTAGCGGGGGGTCTACCGGGGAGCTGTTTTTT
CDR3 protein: CATSETSGGSTGELFF

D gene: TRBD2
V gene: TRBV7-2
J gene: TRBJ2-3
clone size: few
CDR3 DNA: TGTGCCAGCAGCCCTGCACTAGCGGGGGGGACAGATACGCAGTATTTT
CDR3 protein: CASSPALAGGTDTQYF

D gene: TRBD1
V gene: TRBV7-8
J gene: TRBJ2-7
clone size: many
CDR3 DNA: TGTGCCAGCAGACGTCGACAGGGATCCGAGCAGTACTTC
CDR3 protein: CASRRRQGSEQYF

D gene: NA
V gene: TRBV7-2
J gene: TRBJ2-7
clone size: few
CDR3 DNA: TGTGCCAGCAGCTTAGCCGATTACTATCGCGAGCAGTACTTC
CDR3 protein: CASSLADYYREQYF